This T cell receptor beta chain was observed in a study of human T cells and chemical hapten exposure. V lost 4 bases and J lost 1; bases outside the gene matches: 2. CDR3 length equals 14 residues. Germline V gene data show CDR1 as SGHNT and CDR2 as YYREEE (reference sequence). TCRdb ran MiXCR on the RACE reads and lists one entry per CDR3 protein. The sample has 40,000 or so distinct CDR3 sequences, 8.5% to 10% seen once. Time point defined: patch test 2, 6 weeks after DPC sensitization. Stated treatment: therapeutic diphenylcyclopropenone sensitization with weekly scalp DPC. Unfractionated whole blood yielded total RNA. This clonotype was recorded at least ten times.

This receptor was taken from a woman younger than 45 with alopecia areata. Some clones in this sample may be carry-over from other donors' samples. The J gene is TRBJ2-1, the V gene TRBV5-4; 7 positions agree with TRBD1. Sample: whole blood, taken in connection with sensitization to the hapten diphenylcyclopropenone (DPC). CDR3 nucleotides: TGTGCCAGCAGCCCGGGACAGTCCTACAATGAGCAGTTCTTC. Protein sequence: CASSPGQSYNEQFF.